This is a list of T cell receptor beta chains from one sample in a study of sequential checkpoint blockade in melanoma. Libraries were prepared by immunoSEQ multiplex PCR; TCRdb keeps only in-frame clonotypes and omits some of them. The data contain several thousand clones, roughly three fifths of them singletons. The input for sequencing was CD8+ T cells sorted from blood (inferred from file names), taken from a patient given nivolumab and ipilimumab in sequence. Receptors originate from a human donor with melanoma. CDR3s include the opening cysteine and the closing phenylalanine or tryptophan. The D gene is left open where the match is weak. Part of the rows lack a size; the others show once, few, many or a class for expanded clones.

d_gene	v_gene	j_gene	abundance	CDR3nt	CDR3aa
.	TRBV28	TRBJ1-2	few	TGTGCCAGCAGTTTCGTGGGGAGCTATGGCTACACCTTC	CASSFVGSYGYTF
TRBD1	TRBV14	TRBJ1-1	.	TGTGCCAGCAGCCAAGTTGCAGGGGGTAGCACTGAAGCTTTCTTT	CASSQVAGGSTEAFF
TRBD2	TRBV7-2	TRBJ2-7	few	TGTGCCAGCAGCTTCGGACTAGCGGGGTACGAGCAGTACTTC	CASSFGLAGYEQYF
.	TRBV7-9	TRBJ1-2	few	TGTGCCAGCAGCTTAGAGGGGAAGGTAGCTAACTATGGCTACACCTTC	CASSLEGKVANYGYTF
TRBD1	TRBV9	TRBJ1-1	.	TGTGCCAGCAGCGGGACAGGGGGCTACGCTGAAGCTTTCTTT	CASSGTGGYAEAFF
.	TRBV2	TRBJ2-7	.	TGTGCCAGCAAGTTAGCAAACAGGGTCGAGCAGTACTTC	CASKLANRVEQYF
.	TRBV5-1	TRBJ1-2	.	TGCGCCAGCAGCTTGGAACCAGGCGACTATGGCTACACCTTC	CASSLEPGDYGYTF
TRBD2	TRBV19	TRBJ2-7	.	TGTGCCAGTAGTATGGCTTTGTCTAGCGGGATCTACGAGCAGTACTTC	CASSMALSSGIYEQYF
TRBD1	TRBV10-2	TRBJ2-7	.	TGCGCCAGCAGTGCTAGGGACAGAGGCGAGCAGTACTTC	CASSARDRGEQYF
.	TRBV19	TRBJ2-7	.	TGTGCCAGTAGTATAGCGTCGACAGACTACGAGCAGTACTTC	CASSIASTDYEQYF
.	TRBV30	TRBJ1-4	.	TGTGCCTGGAGTTTGATGGGGAGATGGGTTCCCGCAACTAATGAAAAACTGTTTTTT	CAWSLMGRWVPATNEKLFF
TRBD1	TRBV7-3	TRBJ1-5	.	TGTGCCAGCAGCTCCAGGGGGCATAGCAATCAGCCCCAGCATTTT	CASSSRGHSNQPQHF
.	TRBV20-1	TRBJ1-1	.	TGCAGTGGGGGGGATGCCACTGAAGCTTTCTTT	CSGGDATEAFF
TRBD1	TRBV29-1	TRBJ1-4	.	TGCAGCGTAATCGGGACAGGGGAAAAACTGTTTTTT	CSVIGTGEKLFF
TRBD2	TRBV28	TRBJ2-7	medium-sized	TGTGCCAGCAGCCCCTATGCCGGGAGGGGCGACGAGCAGTACTTC	CASSPYAGRGDEQYF
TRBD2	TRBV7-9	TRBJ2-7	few	TGCGCCAGCAGCCAGACCACTAGCGACCCTCCTACAGAGCAGTACTTC	CASSQTTSDPPTEQYF
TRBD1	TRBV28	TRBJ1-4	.	TGTGCCAGCAGCACAGGGGAGTTGGATGAAAAACTGTTTTTT	CASSTGELDEKLFF
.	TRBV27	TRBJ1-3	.	TGTGCCAGCAGCGGGGACTCTGGAAACACCATATATTTT	CASSGDSGNTIYF
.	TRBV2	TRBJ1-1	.	TGTGCCAGCAGGGAACAGGGATCCACTGAAGCTTTCTTT	CASREQGSTEAFF
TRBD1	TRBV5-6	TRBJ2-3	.	TGTGCCAGCAGCTCAGTCAAGACAGGGGGCGCAGATACGCAGTATTTT	CASSSVKTGGADTQYF
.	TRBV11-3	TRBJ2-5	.	TGTGCCAGCAGCTACGGCAGGCAATCTCTGGAGACCCAGTACTTC	CASSYGRQSLETQYF
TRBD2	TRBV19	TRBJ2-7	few	TGTGCCAGCAGCGACGGACTAGCGGGGCCCTACGAGCAGTACTTC	CASSDGLAGPYEQYF
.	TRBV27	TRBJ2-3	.	TGTGCCAGCAGTCCCTGGGCAGGTAGCACAGATACGCAGTATTTT	CASSPWAGSTDTQYF
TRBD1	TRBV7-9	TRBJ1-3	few	TGTGCCAGCAGCTTAACAGGGGGCGGAAACACCATATATTTT	CASSLTGGGNTIYF
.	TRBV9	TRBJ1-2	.	TGTGCCAGCAGCGTAGAACCGGGTCTCGGGGGCTATGGCTACACCTTC	CASSVEPGLGGYGYTF
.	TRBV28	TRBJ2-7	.	TGTGCCAGCAGTTTATATGAGGGCTCCACCTACGAGCAGTACTTC	CASSLYEGSTYEQYF
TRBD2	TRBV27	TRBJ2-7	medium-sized	TGTGCCAGCAGTCCTAGCGGCTCCTACGAGCAGTACTTC	CASSPSGSYEQYF
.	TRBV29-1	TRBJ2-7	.	TGCAGCGTTGAAGATATGGCTTCCCACGGGGACGAGCAGTACTTC	CSVEDMASHGDEQYF
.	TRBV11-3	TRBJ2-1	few	TGTGCCAGCAGCTTCTCCAGTTACAATGAGCAGTTCTTC	CASSFSSYNEQFF
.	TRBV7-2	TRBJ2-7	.	TGTGCCAGCAGCTTAACCGTCCTCAGCTCCTACGAGCAGTACTTC	CASSLTVLSSYEQYF
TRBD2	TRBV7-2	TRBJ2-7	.	TGTGCCAGCAGCTTGACTGCGGGAGTGTTCTACGAGCAGTACTTC	CASSLTAGVFYEQYF
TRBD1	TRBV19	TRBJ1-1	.	TGTGCCAGTAGTCCTCGGGACAGGACGGGAGGTGGTTACACTGAAGCTTTCTTT	CASSPRDRTGGGYTEAFF
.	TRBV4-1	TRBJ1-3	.	TGCGCCAGCAGCCAGCGACAGAGCTCTGGAAACACCATATATTTT	CASSQRQSSGNTIYF
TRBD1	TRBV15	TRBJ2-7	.	TGTGCCACCAACCCGGGACAGGGCTACGAGCAGTACTTC	CATNPGQGYEQYF
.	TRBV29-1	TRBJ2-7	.	TGCAGCGTTTTGACAGGATCGGACCACGAGCAGTACTTC	CSVLTGSDHEQYF
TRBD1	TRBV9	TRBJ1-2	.	TGTGCCAGCAGCGTAGCTCTCAAGACAGGGAACTATGGCTACACCTTC	CASSVALKTGNYGYTF
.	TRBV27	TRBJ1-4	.	TGTGCCAGCAGTTCCCTCGTTGCAACTAATGAAAAACTGTTTTTT	CASSSLVATNEKLFF
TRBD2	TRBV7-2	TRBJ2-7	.	TGTGCCAGCAGCCCTATGCCGGCTAGCGGGCCAAGCGAGCAGTACTTC	CASSPMPASGPSEQYF
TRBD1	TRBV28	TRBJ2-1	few	TGTGCCAGCAGTTTGGGACAGTACAATGAGCAGTTCTTC	CASSLGQYNEQFF
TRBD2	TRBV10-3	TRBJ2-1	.	TGTGCCATCAGTGAGCAGAGCGGGAGTCAGAATGAGCAGTTCTTC	CAISEQSGSQNEQFF
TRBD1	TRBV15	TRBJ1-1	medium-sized	TGTGCCACCAGCAGGAGCCGGGACAGGGCAGAAACTTTCTTT	CATSRSRDRAETFF
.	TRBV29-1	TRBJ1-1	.	TGCAGCGTGCTTCAGGGTTTGGTCGCTTTCTTT	CSVLQGLVAFF
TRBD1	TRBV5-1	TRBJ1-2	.	TGCGCCAGCAGCTTGGCAGGGGGAGGCCCATATGGCTACACCTTC	CASSLAGGGPYGYTF
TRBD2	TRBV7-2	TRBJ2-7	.	TGTGCCAGCAGCCTCCTAGCGGGTGCGCCCTCCTACGAGCAGTACTTC	CASSLLAGAPSYEQYF